This T cell receptor beta chain was observed in a study of PD-L1 blockade in urothelial cancer. Profiled with immunoSEQ multiplex PCR; TCRdb holds only in-frame clones, not every one. Altogether about 63,000 clones are present, 81% being singletons, with the ten largest covering 4.5% to 6%. V lost 5 bases and J lost 4, with 15 bases in between. The germline CDR1 and CDR2 sequences are SGHTA and FQGNSA. The CDR3 is 14 amino acids. Time point defined: pretreatment peripheral blood. The sequence was collected from an older man with urothelial cancer. The V and J genes are TRBV7-2 and TRBJ2-7; a possible D gene is TRBD1 (5 bases). Sample: PBMCs, taken around atezolizumab (anti-PD-L1) treatment. For the CDR3, the DNA is TGTGCCAGCAGCCTACACGCAGGGCGATACGAGCAGTACTTC. This gives the protein CASSLHAGRYEQYF. The full variable domain, with the rest looked up from reference TRBV7-2 and TRBJ2-7, is GAGVSQSPSNKVTEKGKDVELRCDPISGHTALYWYRQSLGQGLEFLIYFQGNSAPDKSGLPSDRFSAERTGGSVSTLTIQRTQQEDSAVYLCASSLHAGRYEQYFGPGTRLTVT.